One and the same sample provided the 24 T cell receptor beta chains below, sequenced in a study of Graves' ophthalmopathy and Graves' hyperthyroidism. RNA transcripts served as template for amplifying TCR beta CDR3 sequences. RT-PCR with HTBI primers came first, then second-round multiplex PCR. Each CDR3 protein is one row after TCRdb ran MiXCR on the multiplex PCR reads. Of roughly 420,000 distinct CDR3 sequences detected, under 25% appear once; the ten largest clones hold 2.5% to 3%. The material sequenced was peripheral blood. Source of these receptors: a woman aged 18 to 35 with stable Graves' hyperthyroidism.

This clonotype was recorded at least ten times. The genes are TRBV12-3 or TRBV12-4 and TRBJ2-5; D is possibly TRBD1 (6 bases). This CDR3 region has 16 residues. V dropped 2 bases and J dropped 3 bases, with 16 bases sitting between them. CDR3 sequence (DNA): TGTGCCAGCAGTTTATGGGCAGACAGGAAGAAAGAGACCCAGTACTTC. Protein sequence: CASSLWADRKKETQYF.

The chain recombines TRBV10-3 with TRBJ1-5, with TRBD1 matching over 8 bases. After removal of 6 bases from V and 6 bases from J, the junction contained 4 bases not matched to a gene. The CDR3 consists of 13 residues. Per germline, CDR1 ENHRY and CDR2 SYGVKD. The CDR3 protein is CAISDRGGQPQHF. The CDR3 DNA sequence: TGTGCCATCAGCGACAGGGGCGGTCAGCCCCAGCATTTT.

The chain is built from TRBV6-5 and TRBJ1-2; possible D gene TRBD1, 6 bases. The CDR3 consists of 14 residues. Per the germline V gene, CDR1 is MNHEY and CDR2 is SVGAGI. Trimming pared 2 bases from V and 8 bases from J, leaving 15 bases between. CDR3 amino acids: CASSYLRQEDGYTF. CDR3 in DNA: TGTGCCAGCAGTTACCTTAGACAGGAAGACGGCTACACCTTC.

This clonotype was counted many times. The chain is built from TRBV2 and TRBJ2-5; 10 bases map to TRBD2. The CDR3 contains 13 residues. With V trimmed by 6 bases and J by 5 bases, 3 bases remained unmatched. Germline CDR1 SNHLY, CDR2 FYNNEI. The CDR3 region is CASRPSGSETQYF. The CDR3, as DNA: TGTGCCAGCAGACCTAGCGGGAGCGAGACCCAGTACTTC.

The chain joins TRBV20-1 to TRBJ1-2, with TRBD1 identical over 7 bases. V trimming: 2 bases; J trimming: 4 bases; junction bases outside the gene matches: 4. Germline CDR1 is DFQATT and CDR2 is SNEGSKA (reference sequence). This CDR3 has 13 residues. The CDR3 bases are TGCAGTGCTAGACCACGGGACAGCTATGGCTACACCTTC. Protein product: CSARPRDSYGYTF.

The V gene is TRBV4-2, the J gene TRBJ2-2, with unresolved D. CDR3 length equals 17 residues. V gave up 0 bases and J gave up 1 base, with 12 bases separating them. The germline gives CDR1 LGHNA, CDR2 YNFKEQ. In DNA, the CDR3 is TGTGCCAGCAGCCAAGAACTGGGCTATGAGAACACCGGGGAGCTGTTTTTT. Its protein is CASSQELGYENTGELFF.

In this sample, this clonotype turned up many times. The CDR3: CASSRAGGETQYF. In DNA form, the CDR3 reads TGTGCCAGCAGTAGGGCGGGGGGAGAGACCCAGTACTTC. The chain employs TRBV12-3 or TRBV12-4 and TRBJ2-5; 8 bases are a match to TRBD2. There are 13 residues in the CDR3. V gave up 5 bases and J gave up 4 bases; unmatched junction bases: 3.

This clonotype has a count of ten or more. This chain links TRBV12-3 or TRBV12-4 with TRBJ1-5; the D gene is possibly TRBD1 (6 bases). The CDR3 length is 15 residues. V lost 5 bases, J lost 4 bases, and 15 bases lay in between. The CDR3 nucleotides read TGTGCCAGCAGTCCCCTGACAGGAGGGAATCAGCCCCAGCATTTT. This sequence encodes CASSPLTGGNQPQHF.

This clonotype was detected ten times or more. The chain recombines TRBV11-2 with TRBJ2-7; perhaps TRBD1 as D (5 bases). CDR3 length: 13 amino acids. Trimming took off 8 bases at V and 6 bases at J, with 17 bases between the two ends. CDR1 and CDR2 from the germline V gene are SGHAT and FQNNGV. The CDR3 coding sequence is TGTGCCAGCGTCATAGCCAGGGCGAGCGAGCAGTACTTC. Amino acids: CASVIARASEQYF.

This chain connects TRBV6-1 to TRBJ2-7; tentatively, D is TRBD2 (5 bases). This CDR3 spans 14 amino acids. Germline CDR1 and CDR2: MNHNS and SASEGT. V was clipped by 0 bases and J by 3 bases, with 9 bases between them. This CDR3 reads CASSEADSLYEQYF. DNA of the CDR3: TGTGCCAGCAGTGAAGCGGACTCCCTCTACGAGCAGTACTTC.

This clonotype was observed many times. The rearrangement uses TRBV7-6 and TRBJ1-2, with D possibly matching TRBD1 (5 bases). The CDR3 contains 14 residues. Trimming stripped 5 bases from V and 4 bases from J, with 14 bases between. Germline lookup yields CDR1 SGHVS and CDR2 FNYEAQ. CDR3 DNA sequence: TGTGCCAGCAGCCCATCGTTAGGGGCCTATGGCTACACCTTC. It translates to CASSPSLGAYGYTF.

The V and J genes are TRBV4-1 and TRBJ1-2, with D possibly matching TRBD1 (6 bases). The CDR3 consists of 15 residues. With 1 base removed from V and 8 bases from J, the gap between germline ends came to 17 bases. Per the germline V gene, CDR1 is MGHRA and CDR2 is YSYEKL. The CDR3 nucleotides read TGCGCCAGCAGCCAAGGTCGCAGGGACATTAGGGGCTACACCTTC. This gives the protein CASSQGRRDIRGYTF.

This clonotype was seen repeatedly, ten times or more. The CDR3 region has the DNA TGCAGTGCTAGACCCGATAGCAATCAGCCCCAGCATTTT. Translation: CSARPDSNQPQHF. The chain combines TRBV20-1 with TRBJ1-5, with D hard to call. The CDR3 has 13 amino acids. Germline-derived CDR1 and CDR2 are DFQATT and SNEGSKA (reference sequence). Trimming left V 2 bases short and J 0 bases short, with 5 bases between.

This clonotype was found many times. The chain joins TRBV20-1 to TRBJ2-6; D unclear. V shed 0 bases and J shed 0 bases, with 6 bases lying between them. The CDR3 is 15 amino acids. In germline, CDR1 is DFQATT, CDR2 SNEGSKA (reference sequence). CDR3 loop: CSARDLNSGANVLTF. CDR3 sequence (DNA): TGCAGTGCTAGAGATCTCAACTCTGGGGCCAACGTCCTGACTTTC.

This clonotype was found many times. The chain joins TRBV6-1 to TRBJ2-7; tentatively, D is TRBD1 or TRBD2 (6 bases each). CDR3 size: 13 residues. V gave up 4 bases and J gave up 5 bases, with 12 bases separating them. In germline, CDR1 is MNHNS, CDR2 SASEGT. CDR3 sequence (DNA): TGTGCCAGCAGTGCTGGGGGGCACGACGAGCAGTACTTC. This translates into CASSAGGHDEQYF.

This clonotype has a count of ten or more. The chain carries TRBV6-5 and TRBJ1-1, with TRBD1 matching over 8 bases. The CDR3 covers 13 residues. The V and J ends lost 6 bases and 1 base, in that order; junction bases with no gene match: 1. The germline CDR1 and CDR2 sequences are MNHEY and SVGAGI. The CDR3 loop is CASSRGQNTEAFF. The DNA for the CDR3 is TGTGCCAGCAGCAGGGGGCAGAACACTGAAGCTTTCTTT.

This clonotype was recorded many times. The rearrangement links TRBV5-1 to TRBJ2-7; 8 nucleotides align to TRBD1. Trimming took 3 bases from V and 2 from J; bases not matched to a gene: 4. The CDR3 covers 14 residues. CDR1 is SGHRS, CDR2 YFSETQ, per germline. The CDR3 reads CASSWQGAAYEQYF. Here the CDR3 DNA reads TGCGCCAGCAGCTGGCAGGGGGCAGCCTACGAGCAGTACTTC.

This clonotype came up a few times. A much more abundant neighbour one base away suggests this may be a read error. The genes are TRBV5-5 and TRBJ1-6, with 7 bases lining up with TRBD1. Per germline, CDR1 SGHKS and CDR2 YYEKEE (reference sequence). The CDR3 spans 15 residues. DNA for the CDR3: TGTGCCAGCAGCTTGCCGGGACAGTTGAATTCACACCTCCACTTT. It translates to CASSLPGQLNSHLHF. Filled out from reference TRBV5-5 and TRBJ1-6, the complete variable domain reads DAGVTQSPTHLIKTRGQQVTLRCSPISGHKSVSWYQQVLGQGPQFIFQYYEKEERGRGNFPDRFSARQFPNYSSELNVNALLLGDSALYLCASSLPGQLNSHLHFGNGTRLTVT.

This clonotype has ten or more counts. The CDR3 is CSARGEETQYF. The DNA for the CDR3 is TGCAGTGCTAGAGGGGAAGAGACCCAGTACTTC. The chain uses TRBV20-1 and TRBJ2-5, with D unresolved. V was clipped by 1 base and J by 3 bases, with 3 bases between them. The germline V gene has CDR1 DFQATT and CDR2 SNEGSKA (reference sequence). The CDR3 length is 11 residues.

This chain connects TRBV20-1 to TRBJ1-1; possibly TRBD1 for D (6 bases). CDR3 length: 13 residues. In germline, CDR1 is DFQATT, CDR2 SNEGSKA (reference sequence). Trimming left V 3 bases short and J 11 bases short, with 19 bases between. The CDR3 sequence is CSASDVSKGDAFF. The DNA for the CDR3 is TGCAGTGCTAGTGACGTCAGTAAGGGGGACGCTTTCTTT.

This clonotype was counted ten times or more. V and J are TRBV12-3 or TRBV12-4 and TRBJ1-2, with TRBD1 identical over 10 bases. The CDR3 is made up of 18 amino acids. The J segment lost 5 bases and the V segment lost 4 bases, leaving 16 bases of the junction unmatched. CDR3 sequence (DNA): TGTGCCAGCAGTTACCTTGGGACAGGGGACGCGGGGACATATGGCTACACCTTC. This translates into CASSYLGTGDAGTYGYTF.

At least ten counts were recorded for this clonotype. The rearrangement links TRBV6-5 to TRBJ1-5, with D maybe TRBD1 (5 bases). The CDR3 contains 16 residues. The ends were cut back, 6 bases at V and 9 bases at J, with 24 bases in the middle. Germline-derived CDR1 and CDR2 are MNHEY and SVGAGI. CDR3 amino acids: CASSPHTGTGDWPQHF. The CDR3 nucleotides are TGTGCCAGCAGCCCCCACACCGGGACGGGGGATTGGCCCCAGCATTTT.

This clonotype was detected many times. The rearrangement uses TRBV7-2 and TRBJ2-7, with D possibly TRBD2 on 6 matching bases. V was shortened by 7 bases and J by 5 bases, with 12 bases between the two germline ends. The germline V gene encodes CDR1 SGHTA and CDR2 FQGNSA. This CDR3 has 12 amino acids. CDR3 in DNA: TGTGCCAGCACGGGACTCATCAACGAGCAGTACTTC. Translation gives CASTGLINEQYF.

This clonotype has ten or more counts. The chain carries TRBV9 and TRBJ2-7; D is uncertain. Trimming removed 0 bases at V and 6 bases at J, with 7 bases between. Germline V lookup: CDR1 SGDLS, CDR2 YYNGEE. There are 12 residues in the CDR3. CDR3 DNA sequence: TGTGCCAGCAGCGTAGATTCGGGCGAGCAGTACTTC. Its protein is CASSVDSGEQYF.